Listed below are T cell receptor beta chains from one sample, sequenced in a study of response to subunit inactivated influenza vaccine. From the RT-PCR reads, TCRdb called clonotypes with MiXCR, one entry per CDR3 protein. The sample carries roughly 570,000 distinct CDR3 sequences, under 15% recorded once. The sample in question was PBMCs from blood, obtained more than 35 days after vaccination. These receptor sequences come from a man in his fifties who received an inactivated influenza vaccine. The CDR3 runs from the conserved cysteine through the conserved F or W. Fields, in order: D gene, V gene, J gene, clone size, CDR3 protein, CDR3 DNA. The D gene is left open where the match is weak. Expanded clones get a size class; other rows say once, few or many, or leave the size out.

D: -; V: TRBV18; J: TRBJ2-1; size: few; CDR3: CASSPQPPYNEQFF; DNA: TGTGCCAGCTCACCACAACCACCCTACAATGAGCAGTTCTTC
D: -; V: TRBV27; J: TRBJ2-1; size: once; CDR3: CASSFLGGHSYNEQFF; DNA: TGTGCCAGCAGTTTTCTCGGCGGCCACTCCTACAATGAGCAGTTCTTC
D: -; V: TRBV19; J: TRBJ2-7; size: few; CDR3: CASSRGPTYEEQYF; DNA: TGTGCCAGTAGTAGAGGACCTACCTACGAGGAGCAGTACTTC
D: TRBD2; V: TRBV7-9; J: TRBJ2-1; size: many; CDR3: CASSLGGLADNEQFF; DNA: TGTGCCAGCAGCTTAGGAGGACTAGCGGACAATGAGCAGTTCTTC
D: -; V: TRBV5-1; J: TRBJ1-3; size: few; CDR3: CASSLSANLGNTIYF; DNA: TGCGCCAGCAGCTTGTCGGCCAATCTCGGAAACACCATATATTTT
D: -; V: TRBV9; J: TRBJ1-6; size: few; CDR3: CASSVDRDSPLHF; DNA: TGTGCCAGCAGCGTGGACAGAGATTCACCCCTCCACTTT
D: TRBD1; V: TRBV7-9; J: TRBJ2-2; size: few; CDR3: CASSPMDRGNTGELFF; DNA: TGTGCCAGCAGCCCGATGGACAGGGGTAACACCGGGGAGCTGTTTTTT
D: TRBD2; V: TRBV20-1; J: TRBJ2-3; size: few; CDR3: CSASAGGASDTQYF; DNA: TGCAGTGCTAGCGCCGGGGGGGCCTCAGATACGCAGTATTTT
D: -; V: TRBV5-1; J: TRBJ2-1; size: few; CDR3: CASSLGLESYNEQFF; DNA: TGCGCCAGCAGCTTGGGACTAGAGTCTTACAATGAGCAGTTCTTC
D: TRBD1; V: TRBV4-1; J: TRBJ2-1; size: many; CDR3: CASSQGQGRLNEQFF; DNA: TGCGCCAGCAGCCAGGGACAGGGAAGGTTGAATGAGCAGTTCTTC
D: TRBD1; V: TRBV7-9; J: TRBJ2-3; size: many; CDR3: CASSLDPGQGRDTQYF; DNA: TGTGCCAGCAGCTTAGACCCTGGACAGGGGAGGGATACGCAGTATTTT
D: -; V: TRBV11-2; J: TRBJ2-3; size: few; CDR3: CASRPRLGADTQYF; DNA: TGTGCCAGCAGACCGAGACTAGGGGCAGATACGCAGTATTTT
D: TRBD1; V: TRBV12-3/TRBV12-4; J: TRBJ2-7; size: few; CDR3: CASRRTGGTYEQYF; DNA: TGTGCCAGCAGGAGGACAGGGGGAACCTACGAGCAGTACTTC
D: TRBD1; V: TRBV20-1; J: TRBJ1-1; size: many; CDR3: CSANTGVNTEAFF; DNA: TGCAGTGCTAACACAGGGGTGAACACTGAAGCTTTCTTT
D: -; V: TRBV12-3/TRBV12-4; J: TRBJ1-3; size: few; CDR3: CASRRGRSSGNTIYF; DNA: TGTGCCAGCAGGAGGGGGAGAAGCTCTGGAAACACCATATATTTT
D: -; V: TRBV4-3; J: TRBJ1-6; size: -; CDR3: CASSQDQAVTSPLHF; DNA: TGCGCCAGCAGCCAAGACCAGGCAGTCACTTCACCCCTCCACTTT
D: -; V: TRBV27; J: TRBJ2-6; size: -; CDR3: CASSRTAGANVLTF; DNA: TGTGCCAGCAGTAGGACAGCTGGGGCCAACGTCCTGACTTTC
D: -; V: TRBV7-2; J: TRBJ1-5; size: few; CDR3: CASSSIGSNQPQHF; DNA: TGTGCCAGCAGCTCAATAGGGAGCAATCAGCCCCAGCATTTT
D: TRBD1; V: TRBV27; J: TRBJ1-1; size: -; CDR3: CASSLRTIPRTGIHTEAFF; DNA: TGTGCCAGCAGTTTACGCACCATACCCCGGACAGGGATTCACACTGAAGCTTTCTTT
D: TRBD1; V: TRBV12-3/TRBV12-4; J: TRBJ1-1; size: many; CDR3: CASSLWTGSNTEAFF; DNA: TGTGCCAGCAGTTTATGGACAGGTAGTAACACTGAAGCTTTCTTT
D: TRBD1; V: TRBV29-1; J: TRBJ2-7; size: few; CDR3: CSVRGWTGAPYEQYF; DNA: TGCAGCGTTCGAGGATGGACAGGGGCTCCCTACGAGCAGTACTTC